The entry below gives a single T cell receptor (beta chain) sequence along with its context. Its antigen is as yet unknown. Specified time point: baseline, week 1 (first vaccination visit). Treatment of the sample: pre-vaccination baseline after standard-of-care therapy. The junction had 7 bases not matched to a gene; V was cut back by 0 bases and J by 7 bases. The CDR3 loop spans 16 amino acids. Per germline, CDR1 SGHRS and CDR2 YFSETQ. The table came from immunoSEQ multiplex PCR; TCRdb's copy has only in-frame clones and leaves some out. The repertoire has 75,000 to 100,000 clones, around nine tenths of them found once; the top ten carry around 0.6%. This sample was taken from a study of a mutant IDH1 vaccine in newly diagnosed glioma. Study-level information: Treated patients had a mean age of approximately 40 years and a roughly 60% male, roughly 40% female split.

Study outcomes and limitations: Pseudoprogression seemed unrelated to changes in top peripheral T cell clonotypes. Evidence of vaccine-induced immune responses was documented in over 85% of patients.

The source was PBMCs, collected from a glioma patient treated with radiotherapy, temozolomide or both. The J gene is TRBJ1-6, the V gene TRBV5-1, with 7 bases matching TRBD1. The sequence was collected from a woman between 50 and 59 years old with glioma. The CDR3 DNA is TGCGCCAGCAGCTTGGTCGACGGGACAGTGAATTCACCCCTCCACTTT. This codes for CASSLVDGTVNSPLHF.